Only a few counts were recorded for the clone carrying this TCR beta chain. The CDR3 is 13 residues long. From germline, CDR1 is MNHEY and CDR2 SMNVEV (reference sequence). V was cut by 3 bases and J by 0 bases, with 6 bases left in between. This sample was included in a study of shared clonotypes between healthy human individuals. Clones were sequenced by immunoSEQ multiplex PCR, and TCRdb holds only the in-frame ones, with some missing. Here the sample spans some 650,000 clones, 97% being singletons. The TCR sequence derives from a woman under 40 in good health. The sample consisted of naive CD4+ T cells sorted from blood. Noted subset: CD45RA+ positively selected. The rearrangement uses TRBV27 and TRBJ2-7; no firm D call. CDR3 in DNA: TGTGCCAGCAGTTTTGCCAACTCCTACGAGCAGTACTTC. Its translation is CASSFANSYEQYF.